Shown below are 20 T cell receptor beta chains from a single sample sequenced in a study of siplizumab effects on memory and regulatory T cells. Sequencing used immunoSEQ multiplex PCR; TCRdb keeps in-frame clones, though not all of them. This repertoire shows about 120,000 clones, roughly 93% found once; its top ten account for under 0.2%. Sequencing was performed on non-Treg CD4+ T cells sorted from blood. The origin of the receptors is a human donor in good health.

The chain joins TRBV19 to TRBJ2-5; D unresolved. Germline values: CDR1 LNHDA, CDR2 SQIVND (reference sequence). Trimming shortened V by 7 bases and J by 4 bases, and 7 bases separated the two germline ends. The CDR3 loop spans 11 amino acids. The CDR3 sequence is CASTVPETQYF. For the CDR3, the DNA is TGTGCCAGTACCGTCCCAGAGACCCAGTACTTC.

The DNA of the CDR3 is TGTGCCAGTAGTATAACCCCAGTACTAGCTGTCACAGATACGCAGTATTTT. Translation gives CASSITPVLAVTDTQYF. V gene TRBV19 combines with J gene TRBJ2-3; D possibly corresponds to TRBD2 (6 bases). Germline CDR1 and CDR2: LNHDA and SQIVND (reference sequence). The ends were cut back, 2 bases at V and 2 bases at J, with 17 bases in the middle. This CDR3 is 17 amino acids long.

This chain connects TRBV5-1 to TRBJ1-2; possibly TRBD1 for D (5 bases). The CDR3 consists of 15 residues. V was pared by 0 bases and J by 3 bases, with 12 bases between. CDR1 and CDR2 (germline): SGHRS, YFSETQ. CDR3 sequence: CASSLAMEQDYGYTF. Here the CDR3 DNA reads TGCGCCAGCAGCTTGGCTATGGAACAGGACTATGGCTACACCTTC. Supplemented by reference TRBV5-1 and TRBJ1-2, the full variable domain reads KAGVTQTPRYLIKTRGQQVTLSCSPISGHRSVSWYQQTPGQGLQFLFEYFSETQRNKGNFPGRFSGRQFSNSRSEMNVSTLELGDSALYLCASSLAMEQDYGYTFGSGTRLTVV.

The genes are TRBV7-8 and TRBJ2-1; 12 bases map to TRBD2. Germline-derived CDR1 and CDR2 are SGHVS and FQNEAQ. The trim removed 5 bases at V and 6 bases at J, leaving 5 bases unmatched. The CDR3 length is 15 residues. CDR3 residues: CASSLRLAGVNEQFF. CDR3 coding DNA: TGTGCCAGCAGCCTAAGACTAGCGGGGGTCAATGAGCAGTTCTTC. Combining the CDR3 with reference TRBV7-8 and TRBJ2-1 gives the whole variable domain GAGVSQSPRYKVAKRGQDVALRCDPISGHVSLFWYQQALGQGPEFLTYFQNEAQLDKSGLPSDRFFAERPEGSVSTLKIQRTQQEDSAVYLCASSLRLAGVNEQFFGPGTRLTVL.

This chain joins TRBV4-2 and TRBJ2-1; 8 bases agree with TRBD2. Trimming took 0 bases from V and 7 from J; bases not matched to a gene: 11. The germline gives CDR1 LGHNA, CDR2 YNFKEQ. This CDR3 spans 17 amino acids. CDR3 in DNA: TGTGCCAGCAGCCAAGAGGGTAACGGGGGGGCGTGGAATGAGCAGTTCTTC. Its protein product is CASSQEGNGGAWNEQFF.

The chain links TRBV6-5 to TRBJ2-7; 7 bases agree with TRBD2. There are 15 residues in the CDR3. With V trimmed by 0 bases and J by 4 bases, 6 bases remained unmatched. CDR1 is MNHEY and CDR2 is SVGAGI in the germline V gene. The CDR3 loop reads CASSYSPQAGYEQYF. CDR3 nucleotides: TGTGCCAGCAGTTACTCCCCCCAAGCGGGGTACGAGCAGTACTTC.

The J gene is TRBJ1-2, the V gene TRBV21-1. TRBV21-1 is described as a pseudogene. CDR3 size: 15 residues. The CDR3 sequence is CVYPLRRVSGYGYTF. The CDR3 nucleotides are TGCGTTTACCCCCTCCGAAGGGTAAGTGGCTATGGCTACACCTTC.

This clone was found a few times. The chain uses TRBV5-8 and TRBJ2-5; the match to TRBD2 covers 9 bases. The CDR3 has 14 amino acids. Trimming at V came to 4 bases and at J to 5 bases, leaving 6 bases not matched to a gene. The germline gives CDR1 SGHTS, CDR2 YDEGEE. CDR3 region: CASSLRGGLETQYF. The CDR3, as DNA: TGTGCCAGCAGCCTGCGGGGGGGCCTTGAGACCCAGTACTTC.

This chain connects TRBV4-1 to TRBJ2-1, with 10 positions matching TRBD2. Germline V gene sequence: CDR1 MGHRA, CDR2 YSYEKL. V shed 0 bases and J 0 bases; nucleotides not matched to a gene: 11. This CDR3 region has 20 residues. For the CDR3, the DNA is TGCGCCAGCAGCCAAGACAACCACCCTAGCGGGGGTCGCTCCTACAATGAGCAGTTCTTC. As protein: CASSQDNHPSGGRSYNEQFF.

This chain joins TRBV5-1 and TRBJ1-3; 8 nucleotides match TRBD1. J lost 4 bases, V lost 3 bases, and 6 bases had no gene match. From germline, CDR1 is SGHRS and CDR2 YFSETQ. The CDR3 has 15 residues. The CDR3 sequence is CASSWGGTGGNTIYF. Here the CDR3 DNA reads TGCGCCAGCAGCTGGGGCGGGACAGGAGGAAACACCATATATTTT.

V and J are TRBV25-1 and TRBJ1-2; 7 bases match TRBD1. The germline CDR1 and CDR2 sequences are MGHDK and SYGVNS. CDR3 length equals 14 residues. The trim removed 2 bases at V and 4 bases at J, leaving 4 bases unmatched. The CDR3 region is CASSEQGVVYGYTF. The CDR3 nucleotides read TGTGCCAGCAGTGAACAGGGGGTTGTCTATGGCTACACCTTC.

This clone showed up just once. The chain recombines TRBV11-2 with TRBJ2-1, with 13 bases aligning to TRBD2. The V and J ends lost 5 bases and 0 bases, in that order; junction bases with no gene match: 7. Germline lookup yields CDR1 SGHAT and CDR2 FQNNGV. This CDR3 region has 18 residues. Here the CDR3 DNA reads TGTGCCAGCAGCCCACTGACTAGCGGGGGGAGCTCCTACAATGAGCAGTTCTTC. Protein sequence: CASSPLTSGGSSYNEQFF.

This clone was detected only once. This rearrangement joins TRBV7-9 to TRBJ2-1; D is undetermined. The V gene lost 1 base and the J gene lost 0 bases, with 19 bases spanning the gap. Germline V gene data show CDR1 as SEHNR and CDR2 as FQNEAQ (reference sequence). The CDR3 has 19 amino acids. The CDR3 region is CASSLDSPLGPRSYNEQFF. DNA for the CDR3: TGTGCCAGCAGCTTAGACAGTCCGCTCGGGCCACGCTCCTACAATGAGCAGTTCTTC.

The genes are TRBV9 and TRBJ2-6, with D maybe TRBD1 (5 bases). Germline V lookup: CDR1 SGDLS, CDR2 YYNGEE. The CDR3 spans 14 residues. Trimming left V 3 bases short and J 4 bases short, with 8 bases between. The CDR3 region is CASSDRTGANVLTF. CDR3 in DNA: TGTGCCAGCAGCGACAGGACGGGGGCCAACGTCCTGACTTTC.

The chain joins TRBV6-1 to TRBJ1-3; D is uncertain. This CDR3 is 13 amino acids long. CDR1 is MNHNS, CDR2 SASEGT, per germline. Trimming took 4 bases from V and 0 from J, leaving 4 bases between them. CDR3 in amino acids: CASSVGSGNTIYF. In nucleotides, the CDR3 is TGTGCCAGCAGTGTCGGCTCTGGAAACACCATATATTTT.

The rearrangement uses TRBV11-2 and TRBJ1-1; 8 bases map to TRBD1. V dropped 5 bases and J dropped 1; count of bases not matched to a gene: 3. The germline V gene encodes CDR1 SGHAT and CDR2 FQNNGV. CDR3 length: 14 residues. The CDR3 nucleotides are TGTGCCAGCAGCCAACAGGGGGAGAACACTGAAGCTTTCTTT. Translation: CASSQQGENTEAFF.

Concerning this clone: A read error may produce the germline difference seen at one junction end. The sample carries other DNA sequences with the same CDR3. The CDR3 sequence is CASSQTGLWQGRNTEAFF. In nucleotides, the CDR3 is TGCGCCAGCAGCCAAACAGGACTGTGGCAGGGAAGGAACACTGAAGCTTTTTTT. The chain uses TRBV4-3 and TRBJ1-1, with D maybe TRBD1 (5 bases). Germline V gives CDR1 LGHNA, CDR2 YSLEER. This CDR3 region has 18 residues.

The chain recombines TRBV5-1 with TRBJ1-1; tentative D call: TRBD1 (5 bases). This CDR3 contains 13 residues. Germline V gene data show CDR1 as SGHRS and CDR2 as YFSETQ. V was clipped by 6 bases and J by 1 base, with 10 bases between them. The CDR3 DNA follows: TGCGCCAGCACCCCGGGGACGAACACTGAAGCTTTCTTT. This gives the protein CASTPGTNTEAFF.

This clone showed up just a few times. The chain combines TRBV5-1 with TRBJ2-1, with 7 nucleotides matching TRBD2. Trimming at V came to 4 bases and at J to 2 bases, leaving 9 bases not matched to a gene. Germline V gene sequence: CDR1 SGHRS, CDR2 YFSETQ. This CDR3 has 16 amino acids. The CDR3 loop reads CASSLGGDSAYNEQFF. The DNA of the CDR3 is TGCGCCAGCAGCCTGGGAGGGGACTCCGCCTACAATGAGCAGTTCTTC.

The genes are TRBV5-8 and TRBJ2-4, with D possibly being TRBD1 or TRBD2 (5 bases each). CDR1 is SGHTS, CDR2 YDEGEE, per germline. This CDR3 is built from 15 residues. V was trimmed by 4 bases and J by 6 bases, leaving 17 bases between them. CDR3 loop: CASSPRGDYLNIQYF. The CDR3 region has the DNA TGTGCCAGCAGCCCCCGAGGGGATTATTTAAACATTCAGTACTTC.